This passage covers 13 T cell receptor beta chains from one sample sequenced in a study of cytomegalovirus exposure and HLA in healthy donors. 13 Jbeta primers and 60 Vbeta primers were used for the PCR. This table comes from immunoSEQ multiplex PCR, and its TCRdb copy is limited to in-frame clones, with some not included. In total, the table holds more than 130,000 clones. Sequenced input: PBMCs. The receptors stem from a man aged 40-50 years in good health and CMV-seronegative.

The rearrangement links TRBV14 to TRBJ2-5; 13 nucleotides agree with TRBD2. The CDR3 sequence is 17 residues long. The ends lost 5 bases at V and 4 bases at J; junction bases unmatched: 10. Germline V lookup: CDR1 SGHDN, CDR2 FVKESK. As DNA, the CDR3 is TGTGCCAGCAGCTCTCGGACTAGCGGGGGAGGAGGAGAGACCCAGTACTTC. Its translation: CASSSRTSGGGGETQYF.

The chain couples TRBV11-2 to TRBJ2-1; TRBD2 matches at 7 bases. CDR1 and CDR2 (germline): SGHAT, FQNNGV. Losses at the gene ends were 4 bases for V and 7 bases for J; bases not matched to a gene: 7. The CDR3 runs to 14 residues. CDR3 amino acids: CASSSGLEGNEQFF. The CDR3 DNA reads TGTGCCAGCAGCTCAGGACTAGAGGGTAATGAGCAGTTCTTC.

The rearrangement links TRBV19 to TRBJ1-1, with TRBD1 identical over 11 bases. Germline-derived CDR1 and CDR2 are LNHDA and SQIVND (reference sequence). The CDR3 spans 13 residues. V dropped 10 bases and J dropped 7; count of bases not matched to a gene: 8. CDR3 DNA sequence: TGTGCCACGGACAGGGGGCGAGATGGTGAAGCTTTCTTT. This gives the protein CATDRGRDGEAFF.

CDR3: CASSPTGGAYQPQHF. For the CDR3, the DNA is TGTGCCAGCAGCCCAACAGGGGGGGCCTATCAGCCCCAGCATTTT. The rearrangement uses TRBV7-2 and TRBJ1-5; 8 bases align to TRBD1. The germline V gene has CDR1 SGHTA and CDR2 FQGNSA. Trimming took 5 bases from V and 5 from J; bases not matched to a gene: 8. The CDR3 spans 15 residues.

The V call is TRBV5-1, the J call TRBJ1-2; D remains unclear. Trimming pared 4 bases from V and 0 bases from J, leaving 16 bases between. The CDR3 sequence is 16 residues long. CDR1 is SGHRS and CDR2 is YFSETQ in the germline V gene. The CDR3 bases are TGCGCCAGCAGCCTTACAGTGCGGGTGACTAACTATGGCTACACCTTC. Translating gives CASSLTVRVTNYGYTF.

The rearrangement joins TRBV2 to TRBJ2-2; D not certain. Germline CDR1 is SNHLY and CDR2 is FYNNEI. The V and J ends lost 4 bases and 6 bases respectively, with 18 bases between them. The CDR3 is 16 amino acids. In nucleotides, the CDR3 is TGTGCCAGCAGTGCACTGAGCCCCGAGAAGCCCGGGGAGCTGTTTTTT. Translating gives CASSALSPEKPGELFF.

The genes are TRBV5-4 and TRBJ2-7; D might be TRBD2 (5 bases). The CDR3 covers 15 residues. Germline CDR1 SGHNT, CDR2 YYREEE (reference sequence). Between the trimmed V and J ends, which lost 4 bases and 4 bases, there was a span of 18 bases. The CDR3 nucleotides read TGTGCCAGCAGCCAGGACGGACGGGATAGATACGAGCAGTACTTC. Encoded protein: CASSQDGRDRYEQYF.

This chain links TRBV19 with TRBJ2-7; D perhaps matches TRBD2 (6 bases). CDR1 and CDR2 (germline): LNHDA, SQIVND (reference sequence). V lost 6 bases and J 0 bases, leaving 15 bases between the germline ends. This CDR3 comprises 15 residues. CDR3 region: CASSDSEGVSYEQYF. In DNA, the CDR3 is TGTGCCAGTAGCGATTCGGAGGGAGTCTCCTACGAGCAGTACTTC.

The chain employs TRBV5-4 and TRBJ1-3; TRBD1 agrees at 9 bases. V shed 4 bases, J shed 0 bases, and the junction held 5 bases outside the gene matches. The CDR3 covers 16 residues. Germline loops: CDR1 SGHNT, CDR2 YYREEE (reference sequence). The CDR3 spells CASSKGQGHSGNTIYF. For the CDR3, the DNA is TGTGCCAGCAGCAAGGGACAGGGCCACTCTGGAAACACCATATATTTT.

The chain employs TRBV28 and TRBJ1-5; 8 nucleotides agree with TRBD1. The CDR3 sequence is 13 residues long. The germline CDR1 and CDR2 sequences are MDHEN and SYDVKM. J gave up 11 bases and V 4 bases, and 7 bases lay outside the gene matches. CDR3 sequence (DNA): TGTGCCAGCAGTTCTCCTGCGGGACAGGCCCAGCATTTT. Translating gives CASSSPAGQAQHF.

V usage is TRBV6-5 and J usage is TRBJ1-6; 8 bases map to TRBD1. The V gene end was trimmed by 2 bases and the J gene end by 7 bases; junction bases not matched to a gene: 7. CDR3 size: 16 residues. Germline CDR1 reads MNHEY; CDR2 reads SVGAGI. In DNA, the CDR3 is TGTGCCAGCAGTTACGCCGTCGGACAGGGAAATTCACCCCTCCACTTT. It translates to CASSYAVGQGNSPLHF.

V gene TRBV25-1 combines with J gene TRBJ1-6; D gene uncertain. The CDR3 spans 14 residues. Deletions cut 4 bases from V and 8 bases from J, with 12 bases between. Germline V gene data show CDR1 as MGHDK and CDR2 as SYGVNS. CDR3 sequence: CASSVPRGDSPLHF. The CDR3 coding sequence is TGTGCCAGCAGTGTCCCCAGAGGTGATTCACCCCTCCACTTT.

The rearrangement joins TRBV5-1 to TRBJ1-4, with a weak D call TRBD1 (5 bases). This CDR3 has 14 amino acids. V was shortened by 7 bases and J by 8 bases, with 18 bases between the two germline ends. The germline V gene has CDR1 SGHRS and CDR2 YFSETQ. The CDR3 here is CASCGQGAYEKLFF. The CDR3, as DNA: TGCGCCAGCTGCGGACAAGGGGCGTACGAAAAACTGTTTTTT.